This passage covers 25 T cell receptor beta chains from one sample sequenced in a study of regulatory T cells in long-lasting Graves disease. Time point noted: persistent/refractory GD, antithyroid drugs over 5 years with positive TRAb. The authors made the TCR library using RNA they extracted from PBMCs. iRepertoire HTBI primers and Arm-PCR of CDR3 regions built TCR beta libraries. TCRdb re-analysed the multiplex PCR reads in MiXCR, keeping a single row per CDR3 protein. This repertoire shows a few hundred thousand distinct CDR3 sequences, 20% to 25% found once; its top ten account for roughly 14%. The source was peripheral blood mononuclear cells (PBMCs), collected when the disease was refractory, from a patient treated with antithyroid drugs. All receptors come from a female donor with Graves disease.

This clonotype was seen many times. This chain links TRBV5-1 with TRBJ2-2, with D perhaps matching TRBD2 (5 bases). Trimming removed 4 bases from V and 8 bases from J, with 12 bases in between. Looked up from germline, CDR1 is SGHRS and CDR2 is YFSETQ. This CDR3 has 13 residues. The CDR3 region has the DNA TGCGCCAGCAGCGACACGACGGGGGGGGAGCTGTTTTTT. The encoded protein is CASSDTTGGELFF. The whole variable domain, remainder taken from reference TRBV5-1 and TRBJ2-2, is KAGVTQTPRYLIKTRGQQVTLSCSPISGHRSVSWYQQTPGQGLQFLFEYFSETQRNKGNFPGRFSGRQFSNSRSEMNVSTLELGDSALYLCASSDTTGGELFFGEGSRLTVL.

V is TRBV7-9 and J is TRBJ1-1, with 8 bases lining up with TRBD1. V shed 4 bases, J shed 6 bases, and the junction held 13 bases outside the gene matches. Looked up from germline, CDR1 is SEHNR and CDR2 is FQNEAQ (reference sequence). This CDR3 spans 16 amino acids. The CDR3 sequence is CASSSDDRGTPSEAFF. CDR3 coding DNA: TGTGCCAGCAGCTCCGACGACAGGGGAACCCCTTCTGAAGCTTTCTTT.

V is TRBV29-1 and J is TRBJ2-7; 9 bases map to TRBD2. Germline lookup yields CDR1 SQVTM and CDR2 ANQGSEA. The trim removed 7 bases at V and 3 bases at J, leaving 4 bases unmatched. CDR3 length: 12 amino acids. The DNA for the CDR3 is TGCAGCGGTAGTAGCGGGAGCTACGAGCAGTACTTC. Protein product: CSGSSGSYEQYF.

This chain joins TRBV5-5 and TRBJ1-5; a weak D match, TRBD1 (6 bases). The CDR3 sequence is 16 residues long. Germline loops: CDR1 SGHKS, CDR2 YYEKEE (reference sequence). V was clipped by 0 bases and J by 3 bases, with 13 bases between them. The CDR3 protein is CASSLGVTGLNQPQHF. CDR3 nucleotides: TGTGCCAGCAGCTTGGGTGTGACAGGCCTCAATCAGCCCCAGCATTTT. The whole variable domain, filled in from reference TRBV5-5 and TRBJ1-5, reads DAGVTQSPTHLIKTRGQQVTLRCSPISGHKSVSWYQQVLGQGPQFIFQYYEKEERGRGNFPDRFSARQFPNYSSELNVNALLLGDSALYLCASSLGVTGLNQPQHFGDGTRLSIL.

The chain uses TRBV6-5 and TRBJ1-1; D not resolved. The CDR3 totals 14 residues. Germline lookup yields CDR1 MNHEY and CDR2 SVGAGI. Trimming cost V 4 bases and J 1 base, with 10 bases left between them. As DNA, the CDR3 is TGTGCCAGCAGTTTTTTAAATCGGAACACTGAAGCTTTCTTT. The encoded protein is CASSFLNRNTEAFF.

This clonotype was counted a few times. The J gene is TRBJ2-7, the V gene TRBV5-1, with D uncertain. The germline V and J ends were trimmed by 0 bases and 3 bases, with 10 bases remaining between them. This CDR3 comprises 14 residues. CDR1 and CDR2 from the germline V gene are SGHRS and YFSETQ. The CDR3 spells CASSLEGPGYEQYF. In nucleotides, the CDR3 is TGCGCCAGCAGCTTGGAGGGCCCGGGCTACGAGCAGTACTTC.

The chain employs TRBV6-1 and TRBJ2-3, with D possibly TRBD2 on 6 matching bases. This CDR3 region has 16 residues. V was cut by 1 base and J by 1 base, with 12 bases left in between. The germline V gene encodes CDR1 MNHNS and CDR2 SASEGT. DNA of the CDR3: TGTGCCAGCAGTGAAGGTCAGGGCGGGGGCACAGATACGCAGTATTTT. This sequence encodes CASSEGQGGGTDTQYF.

Worth noting for this clonotype: This could be a read error, since a much larger clone is one nucleotide away. V is TRBV7-9 and J is TRBJ2-7; 8 nucleotides line up with TRBD1. This CDR3 comprises 16 residues. Trimming cost V 6 bases and J 4 bases; bases outside gene matches: 14. Germline CDR1 reads SEHNR; CDR2 reads FQNEAQ (reference sequence). In nucleotides, the CDR3 is TGTGCCAGCAGTCCCACGGTGACAGGGGATTCGTACGAGCAGTACTTC. Encoded protein: CASSPTVTGDSYEQYF.

The table lists this clonotype with many counts. This chain links TRBV6-1 with TRBJ2-2; D is perhaps TRBD2 (5 bases). The CDR3 extends over 13 amino acids. Trimming cost V 6 bases and J 5 bases, with 10 bases left between them. Per the germline V gene, CDR1 is MNHNS and CDR2 is SASEGT. CDR3 loop: CASRASPTGELFF. The DNA of the CDR3 is TGTGCCAGCAGGGCTAGCCCTACCGGGGAGCTGTTTTTT.

In this sample, this clonotype turned up a few times. V gene TRBV6-2 or TRBV6-3 combines with J gene TRBJ1-1; 7 nucleotides line up with TRBD1. There are 16 residues in the CDR3. V dropped 0 bases and J dropped 2; count of bases not matched to a gene: 6. CDR1 and CDR2 from the germline V gene are MNHEY and SVGEGT. Here the CDR3 reads CASSYSTGAGNTEAFF. DNA for the CDR3: TGTGCCAGCAGTTACTCAACAGGGGCGGGCAACACTGAAGCTTTCTTT.

This clonotype was observed a few times. CDR3 sequence reads: CASSQDNEQYF. DNA of the CDR3: TGTGCCAGCAGCCAAGATAACGAGCAGTACTTC. The rearrangement joins TRBV3-1 to TRBJ2-7, with D unclear. Trimming left V 0 bases short and J 5 bases short, with 2 bases between. The CDR3 consists of 11 residues. The V gene's germline CDR1 is LGHDT and CDR2 YNNKEL (reference sequence).

The table lists this clonotype with many counts. The rearrangement joins TRBV29-1 to TRBJ1-3; 9 bases map to TRBD1. Trimming cost V 7 bases and J 4 bases; bases outside gene matches: 5. The CDR3 extends over 13 amino acids. Germline values: CDR1 SQVTM, CDR2 ANQGSEA. This chain's CDR3 is CSGATGGGNTIYF. The CDR3 coding sequence is TGCAGCGGGGCAACAGGGGGCGGAAACACCATATATTTT.

This clonotype came up once. This chain links TRBV4-1 with TRBJ2-2; 8 bases map to TRBD1. The CDR3 consists of 16 residues. Germline V gene data show CDR1 as MGHRA and CDR2 as YSYEKL. V was clipped by 1 base and J by 6 bases; unmatched bases: 7. The CDR3 nucleotides read TGCGCCAGCAGCCAAGGGACAGGGTGGGGGGCCGGGGAGCTGTTTTTT. Protein: CASSQGTGWGAGELFF.

The sample holds many counts of this clonotype. V and J are TRBV7-2 and TRBJ1-6; D call uncertain. Between the trimmed V and J ends, which lost 4 bases and 4 bases, there was a span of 5 bases. The CDR3 sequence is 13 residues long. Germline V gene lookup returns CDR1 SGHTA and CDR2 FQGNSA. The CDR3 nucleotides read TGTGCCAGCAGCTCGGGATATAATTCACCCCTCCACTTT. Translating it yields CASSSGYNSPLHF.

This clonotype was found many times. The J gene is TRBJ2-7, the V gene TRBV28; 11 bases match TRBD1. The CDR3 runs 15 residues. Germline trimming cut 4 bases from V and 5 bases from J; bases unmatched to any gene: 7. Looked up from germline, CDR1 is MDHEN and CDR2 is SYDVKM. CDR3 region: CASSSGQGARDEQYF. Written as DNA, the CDR3 is TGTGCCAGCAGTTCAGGACAGGGGGCACGCGACGAGCAGTACTTC. The full variable domain, completed using reference TRBV28 and TRBJ2-7, is DVKVTQSSRYLVKRTGEKVFLECVQDMDHENMFWYRQDPGLGLRLIYFSYDVKMKEKGDIPEGYSVSREKKERFSLILESASTNQTSMYLCASSSGQGARDEQYFGPGTRLTVT.

This clonotype was observed at least ten times. The V gene is TRBV11-3, the J gene TRBJ2-2; D is unresolved. This CDR3 is built from 14 residues. Per germline, CDR1 SGHNT and CDR2 YENEEA. V was trimmed by 1 base and J by 3 bases, leaving 6 bases between them. The CDR3 DNA sequence: TGTGCCAGCAGCTTAGCCGGGCACACCGGGGAGCTGTTTTTT. This encodes CASSLAGHTGELFF. Looking up the rest from reference TRBV11-3 and TRBJ2-2 gives the full variable domain: EAGVVQSPRYKIIEKKQPVAFWCNPISGHNTLYWYLQNLGQGPELLIRYENEEAVDDSQLPKDRFSAERLKGVDSTLKIQPAELGDSAVYLCASSLAGHTGELFFGEGSRLTVL.

The chain couples TRBV6-5 to TRBJ2-7; the D is unclear. The CDR3 covers 13 residues. The germline CDR1 and CDR2 sequences are MNHEY and SVGAGI. V lost 2 bases and J lost 5, with 10 bases in between. As DNA, the CDR3 is TGTGCCAGCAGTTACAGGGCTTTACACGAGCAGTACTTC. It yields the protein CASSYRALHEQYF.

This clonotype was detected many times. This rearrangement joins TRBV6-5 to TRBJ1-5, with TRBD1 identical over 10 bases. Per germline, CDR1 MNHEY and CDR2 SVGAGI. V shed 0 bases, J shed 3 bases, and the junction held 23 bases outside the gene matches. The length of the CDR3 is 23 residues. The CDR3 region has the DNA TGTGCCAGCAGTTACTCGACCGATTGGTCCGCACCGGGACAGGGGTCTTACAATCAGCCCCAGCATTTT. It is translated as CASSYSTDWSAPGQGSYNQPQHF.

The table lists this clonotype with many counts. The chain uses TRBV28 and TRBJ2-2; D unresolved. The CDR3 consists of 13 residues. V gave up 6 bases and J gave up 5 bases, with 10 bases separating them. Germline CDR1 MDHEN, CDR2 SYDVKM. The DNA of the CDR3 is TGTGCCAGCAGCTTAGATCGTACCGGGGAGCTGTTTTTT. This sequence encodes CASSLDRTGELFF. The whole variable domain, remainder taken from reference TRBV28 and TRBJ2-2, is DVKVTQSSRYLVKRTGEKVFLECVQDMDHENMFWYRQDPGLGLRLIYFSYDVKMKEKGDIPEGYSVSREKKERFSLILESASTNQTSMYLCASSLDRTGELFFGEGSRLTVL.

The chain is built from TRBV13 and TRBJ2-7, with D possibly being TRBD2 (5 bases). This CDR3 has 16 amino acids. Trimming left V 6 bases short and J 7 bases short, with 25 bases between. Germline CDR1 reads PRHDT; CDR2 reads FYEKMQ (reference sequence). The DNA for the CDR3 is TGTGCCAGCAGTTTATCCCGGGATTCACTTTTGGGGGAGCAGTACTTC. Protein product: CASSLSRDSLLGEQYF.

This clonotype was seen more than once but under ten times. The genes are TRBV20-1 and TRBJ1-6; D not certain. V was clipped by 3 bases and J by 4 bases, with 7 bases between them. Germline assignment: CDR1 DFQATT and CDR2 SNEGSKA (reference sequence). The CDR3 sequence is 13 residues long. The CDR3 coding sequence is TGCAGTGCTAGGGCCGATTATAATTCACCCCTCCACTTT. This encodes CSARADYNSPLHF.

The chain links TRBV5-1 to TRBJ2-7; 10 nucleotides align to TRBD2. V trimming: 3 bases; J trimming: 5 bases; junction bases outside the gene matches: 5. This CDR3 contains 14 residues. The germline gives CDR1 SGHRS, CDR2 YFSETQ. The CDR3 loop is CASSWGLATHEQYF. Written as DNA, the CDR3 is TGCGCCAGCAGCTGGGGACTAGCGACTCACGAGCAGTACTTC.

This clonotype was observed a few times. The chain couples TRBV28 to TRBJ2-7; 9 nucleotides align to TRBD2. The J segment lost 7 bases and the V segment lost 8 bases, leaving 24 bases of the junction unmatched. Germline CDR1 is MDHEN and CDR2 is SYDVKM. The CDR3 is made up of 18 amino acids. Written as DNA, the CDR3 is TGTGCCAGCGGATTGGGGGGCGTTTTTAGCGGGAGAGCTCGGGAGCAGTACTTC. Its protein product is CASGLGGVFSGRAREQYF.

This clonotype was seen repeatedly, ten times or more. The chain couples TRBV15 to TRBJ1-1, with a tentative D call TRBD1 (5 bases). Germline lookup yields CDR1 LNHNV and CDR2 YYDKDF (reference sequence). Trimming cost V 5 bases and J 4 bases, with 11 bases left between them. There are 13 residues in the CDR3. For the CDR3, the DNA is TGTGCCACCAGCGAGGGGCTCTTCACTGAAGCTTTCTTT. This translates into CATSEGLFTEAFF.

This clonotype was detected once. A far larger clone is one base from this, pointing to a likely read error. This chain connects TRBV6-2 or TRBV6-3 to TRBJ2-5, with D maybe TRBD1 (6 bases). Trimming removed 6 bases at V and 4 bases at J, with 15 bases between. The CDR3 runs 14 residues. Germline values: CDR1 MNHEY, CDR2 SVGEGT. As DNA, the CDR3 is TGTGCCAGCAGCTCAGGACAGATCCGAGAGACCCAGTACTTC. This codes for CASSSGQIRETQYF.